The sequence of this T cell receptor (beta chain) was determined in a study of blood T cell repertoires in COVID-19. At the level of the study: COVID-19 samples from acute and convalescent phases originated in the United States, Italy and Spain.

Clones were sequenced by immunoSEQ multiplex PCR, and TCRdb holds only the in-frame ones, with some missing. The sample includes about 81,000 clones, roughly 78% of them seen just once. The material sequenced was peripheral blood. This TCR derives from a human donor in a cohort sampled during active COVID-19.

CDR3 sequence: CASSYPLWRGESEQYF. CDR3 coding DNA: TGTGCCAGCAGTTACCCCCTTTGGAGGGGCGAAAGCGAGCAGTACTTC. This chain links TRBV6-5 with TRBJ2-7, with a weak D call TRBD2 (6 bases). The germline gives CDR1 MNHEY, CDR2 SVGAGI. The CDR3 totals 16 residues. Deletions cut 2 bases from V and 6 bases from J, with 20 bases between.